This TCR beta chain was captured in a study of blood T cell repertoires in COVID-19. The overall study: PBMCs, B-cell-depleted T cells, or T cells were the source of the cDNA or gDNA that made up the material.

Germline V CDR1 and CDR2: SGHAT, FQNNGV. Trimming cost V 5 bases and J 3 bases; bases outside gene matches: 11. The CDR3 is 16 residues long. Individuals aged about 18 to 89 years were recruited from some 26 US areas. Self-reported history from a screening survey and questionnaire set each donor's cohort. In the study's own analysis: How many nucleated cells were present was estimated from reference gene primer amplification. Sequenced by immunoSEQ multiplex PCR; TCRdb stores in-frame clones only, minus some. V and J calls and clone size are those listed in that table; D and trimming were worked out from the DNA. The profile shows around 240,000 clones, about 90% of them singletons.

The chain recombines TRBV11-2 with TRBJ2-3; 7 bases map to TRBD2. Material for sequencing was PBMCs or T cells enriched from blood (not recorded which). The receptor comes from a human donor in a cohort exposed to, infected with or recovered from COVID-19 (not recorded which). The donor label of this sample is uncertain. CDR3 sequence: CASSPRRGLLTDTQYF. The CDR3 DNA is TGTGCCAGCAGCCCCCGAAGGGGACTATTAACAGATACGCAGTATTTT.